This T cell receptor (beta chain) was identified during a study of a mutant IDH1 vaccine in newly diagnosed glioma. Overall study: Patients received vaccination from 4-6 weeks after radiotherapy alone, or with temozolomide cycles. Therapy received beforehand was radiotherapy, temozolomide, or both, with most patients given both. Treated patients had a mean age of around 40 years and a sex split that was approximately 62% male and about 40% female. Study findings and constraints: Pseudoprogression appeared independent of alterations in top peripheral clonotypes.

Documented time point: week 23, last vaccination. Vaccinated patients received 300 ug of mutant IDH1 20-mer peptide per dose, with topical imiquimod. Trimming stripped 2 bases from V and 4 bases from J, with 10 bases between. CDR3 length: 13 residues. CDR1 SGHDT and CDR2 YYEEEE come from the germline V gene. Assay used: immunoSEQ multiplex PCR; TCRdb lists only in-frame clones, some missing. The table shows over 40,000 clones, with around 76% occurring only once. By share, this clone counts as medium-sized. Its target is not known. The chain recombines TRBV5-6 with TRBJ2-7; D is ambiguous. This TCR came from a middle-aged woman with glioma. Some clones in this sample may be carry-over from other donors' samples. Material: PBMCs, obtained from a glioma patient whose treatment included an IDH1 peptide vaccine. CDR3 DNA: TGTGCCAGCAGCTTAATGGGGAATTACGAGCAGTACTTC. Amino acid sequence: CASSLMGNYEQYF.